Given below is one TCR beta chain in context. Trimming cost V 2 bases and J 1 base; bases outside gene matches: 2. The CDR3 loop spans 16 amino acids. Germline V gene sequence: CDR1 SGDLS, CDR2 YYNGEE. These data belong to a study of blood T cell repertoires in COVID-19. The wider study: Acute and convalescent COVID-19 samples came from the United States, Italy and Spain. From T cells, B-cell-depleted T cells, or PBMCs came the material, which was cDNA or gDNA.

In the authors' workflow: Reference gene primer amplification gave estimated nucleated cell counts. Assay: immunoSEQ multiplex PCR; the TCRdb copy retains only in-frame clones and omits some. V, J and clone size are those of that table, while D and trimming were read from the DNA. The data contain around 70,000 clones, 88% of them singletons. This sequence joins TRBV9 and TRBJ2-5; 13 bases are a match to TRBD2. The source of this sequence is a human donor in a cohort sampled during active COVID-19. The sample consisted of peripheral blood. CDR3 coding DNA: TGTGCCAGCAGCGTTGGGACTAGCGGGGTCCAAGAGACCCAGTACTTC. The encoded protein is CASSVGTSGVQETQYF.